This T cell receptor beta chain was found in a study of OX40 agonist ivuxolimab in advanced cancers. Study details: Recorded diagnoses for dose-escalation patients were hepatocellular carcinoma, melanoma, renal cell or head and neck cancer.

Repertoires were generated with immunoSEQ multiplex PCR, while TCRdb's copy carries only in-frame clones and drops some. The sample records tens of thousands of clones, 92% being singletons. V lost 2 bases to trimming and J lost 3 bases, with 13 bases between them. This CDR3 contains 14 residues. Germline V gene data show CDR1 as SQVTM and CDR2 as ANQGSEA. This sequence originates from an adult with an advanced solid tumor such as melanoma, head and neck, liver or kidney cancer. The chain is built from TRBV29-1 and TRBJ1-2; TRBD1 might be the D (6 bases). This material consisted of CD4+ or CD8+ T cells sorted from blood, taken in a trial of the OX40 agonist ivuxolimab. The CDR3 protein is CSVENREADYGYTF. DNA for the CDR3: TGCAGCGTTGAAAACAGGGAGGCGGACTATGGCTACACCTTC.